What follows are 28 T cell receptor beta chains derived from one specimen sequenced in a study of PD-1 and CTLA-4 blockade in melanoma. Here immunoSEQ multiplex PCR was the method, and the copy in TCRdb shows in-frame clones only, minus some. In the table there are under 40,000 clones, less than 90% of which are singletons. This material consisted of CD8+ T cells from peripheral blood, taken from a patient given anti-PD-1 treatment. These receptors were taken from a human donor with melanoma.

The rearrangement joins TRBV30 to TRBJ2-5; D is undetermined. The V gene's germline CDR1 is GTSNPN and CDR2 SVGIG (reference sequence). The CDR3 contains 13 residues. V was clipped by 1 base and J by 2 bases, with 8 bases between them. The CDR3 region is CAWSEDAQETQYF. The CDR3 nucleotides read TGTGCCTGGAGTGAGGACGCACAAGAGACCCAGTACTTC.

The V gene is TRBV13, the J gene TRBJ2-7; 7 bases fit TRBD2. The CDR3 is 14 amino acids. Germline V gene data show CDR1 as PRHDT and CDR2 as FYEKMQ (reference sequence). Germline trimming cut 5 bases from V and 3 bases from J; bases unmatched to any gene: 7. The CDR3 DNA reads TGTGCCAGCAGCCAAGGGTGGGGGGGCTACGAGCAGTACTTC. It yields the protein CASSQGWGGYEQYF.

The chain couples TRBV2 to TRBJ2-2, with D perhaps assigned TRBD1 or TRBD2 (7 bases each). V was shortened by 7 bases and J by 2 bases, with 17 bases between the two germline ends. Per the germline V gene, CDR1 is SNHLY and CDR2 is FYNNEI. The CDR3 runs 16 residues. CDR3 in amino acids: CASTQGDYLNTGELFF. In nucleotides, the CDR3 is TGTGCCAGCACCCAGGGGGACTACCTCAACACCGGGGAGCTGTTTTTT.

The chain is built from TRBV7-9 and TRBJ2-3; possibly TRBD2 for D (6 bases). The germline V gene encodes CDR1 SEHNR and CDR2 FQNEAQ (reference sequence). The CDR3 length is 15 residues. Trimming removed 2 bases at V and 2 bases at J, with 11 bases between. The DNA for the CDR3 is TGTGCCAGCAGCTTAATCGGGCGGGACACAGATACGCAGTATTTT. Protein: CASSLIGRDTDTQYF. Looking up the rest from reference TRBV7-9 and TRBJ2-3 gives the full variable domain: DTGVSQNPRHKITKRGQNVTFRCDPISEHNRLYWYRQTLGQGPEFLTYFQNEAQLEKSRLLSDRFSAERPKGSFSTLEIQRTEQGDSAMYLCASSLIGRDTDTQYFGPGTRLTVL.

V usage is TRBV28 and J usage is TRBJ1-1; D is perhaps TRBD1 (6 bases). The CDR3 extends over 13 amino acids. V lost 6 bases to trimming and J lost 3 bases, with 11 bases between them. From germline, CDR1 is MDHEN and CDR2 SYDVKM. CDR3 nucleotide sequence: TGTGCCAGCAGCTCAGGGGTGGACACTGAAGCTTTCTTT. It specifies CASSSGVDTEAFF.

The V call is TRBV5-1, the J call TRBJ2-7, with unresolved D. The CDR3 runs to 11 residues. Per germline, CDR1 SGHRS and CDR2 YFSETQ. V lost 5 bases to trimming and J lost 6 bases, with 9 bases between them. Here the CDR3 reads CASSYGPEQYF. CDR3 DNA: TGCGCCAGCAGTTATGGACCCGAGCAGTACTTC.

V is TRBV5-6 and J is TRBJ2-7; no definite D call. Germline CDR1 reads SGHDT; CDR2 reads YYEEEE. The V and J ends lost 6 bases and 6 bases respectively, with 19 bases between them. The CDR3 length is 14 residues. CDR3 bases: TGTGCCAGCACCCTGGGGTCCCTCCCGGGCGAGCAGTACTTC. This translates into CASTLGSLPGEQYF.

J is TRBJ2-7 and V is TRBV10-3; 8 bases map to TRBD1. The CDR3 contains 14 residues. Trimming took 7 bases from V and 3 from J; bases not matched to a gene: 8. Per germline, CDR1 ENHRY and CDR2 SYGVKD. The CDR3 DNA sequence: TGTGCCATCAAGGAGGGGGGACAGGACTACGAGCAGTACTTC. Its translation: CAIKEGGQDYEQYF.

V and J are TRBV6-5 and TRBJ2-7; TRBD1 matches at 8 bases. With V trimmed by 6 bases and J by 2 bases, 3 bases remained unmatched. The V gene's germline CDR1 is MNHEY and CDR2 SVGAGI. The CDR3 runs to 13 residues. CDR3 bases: TGTGCCAGCAGCCCGACAGGGGCCTACGAGCAGTACTTC. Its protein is CASSPTGAYEQYF.

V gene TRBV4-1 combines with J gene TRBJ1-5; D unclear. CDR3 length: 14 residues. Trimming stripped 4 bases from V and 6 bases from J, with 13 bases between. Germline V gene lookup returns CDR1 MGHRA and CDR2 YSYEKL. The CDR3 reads CASSPTGVGQPQHF. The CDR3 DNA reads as TGCGCCAGCAGCCCCACCGGGGTGGGTCAGCCCCAGCATTTT.

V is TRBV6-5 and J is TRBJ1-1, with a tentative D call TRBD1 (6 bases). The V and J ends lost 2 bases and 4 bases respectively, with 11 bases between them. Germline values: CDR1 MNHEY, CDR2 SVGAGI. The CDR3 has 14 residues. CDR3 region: CASSYATGPTEAFF. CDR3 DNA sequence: TGTGCCAGCAGTTACGCAACAGGGCCCACTGAAGCTTTCTTT.

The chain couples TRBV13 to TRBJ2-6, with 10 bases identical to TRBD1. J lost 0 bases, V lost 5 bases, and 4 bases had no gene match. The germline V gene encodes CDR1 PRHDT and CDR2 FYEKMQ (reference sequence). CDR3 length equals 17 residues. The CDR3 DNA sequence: TGTGCCAGCAGCCGAGGGACAGGGGACTCTGGGGCCAACGTCCTGACTTTC. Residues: CASSRGTGDSGANVLTF.

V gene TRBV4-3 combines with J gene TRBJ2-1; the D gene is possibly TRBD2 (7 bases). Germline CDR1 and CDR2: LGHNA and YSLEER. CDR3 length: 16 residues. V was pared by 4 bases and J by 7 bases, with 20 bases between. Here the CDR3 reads CASSLKEGGGQNEQFF. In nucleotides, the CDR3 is TGCGCCAGCAGCCTAAAGGAGGGGGGGGGCCAGAATGAGCAGTTCTTC.

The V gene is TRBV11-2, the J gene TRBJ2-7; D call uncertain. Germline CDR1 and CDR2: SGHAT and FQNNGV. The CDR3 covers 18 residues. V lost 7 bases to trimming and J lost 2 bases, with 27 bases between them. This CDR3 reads CASTSQGLPPSLTYEQYF. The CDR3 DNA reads TGTGCCAGCACCTCCCAAGGGCTCCCACCCTCTTTAACCTACGAGCAGTACTTC.

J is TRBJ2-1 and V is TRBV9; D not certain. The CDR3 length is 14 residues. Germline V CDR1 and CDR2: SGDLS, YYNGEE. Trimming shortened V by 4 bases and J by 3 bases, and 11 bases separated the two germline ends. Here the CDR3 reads CASSFDTNYNEQFF. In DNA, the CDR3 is TGTGCCAGCAGCTTTGACACTAACTACAATGAGCAGTTCTTC.

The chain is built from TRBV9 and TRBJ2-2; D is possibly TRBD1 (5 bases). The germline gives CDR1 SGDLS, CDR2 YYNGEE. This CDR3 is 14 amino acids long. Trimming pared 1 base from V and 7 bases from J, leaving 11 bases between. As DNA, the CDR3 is TGTGCCAGCAGCGTAATCACAGGTGGCGGGGAGCTGTTTTTT. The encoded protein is CASSVITGGGELFF.

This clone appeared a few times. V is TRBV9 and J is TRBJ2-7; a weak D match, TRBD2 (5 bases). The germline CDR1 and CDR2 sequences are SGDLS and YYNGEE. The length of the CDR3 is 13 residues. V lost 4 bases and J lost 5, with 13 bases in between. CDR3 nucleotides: TGTGCCAGCAGCACCTACACCGGGGACGAGCAGTACTTC. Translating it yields CASSTYTGDEQYF.

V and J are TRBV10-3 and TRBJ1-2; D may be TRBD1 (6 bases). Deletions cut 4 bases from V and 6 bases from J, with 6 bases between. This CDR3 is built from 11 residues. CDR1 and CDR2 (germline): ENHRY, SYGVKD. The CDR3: CAISAGDGYTF. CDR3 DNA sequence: TGTGCCATCAGTGCAGGGGATGGCTACACCTTC.

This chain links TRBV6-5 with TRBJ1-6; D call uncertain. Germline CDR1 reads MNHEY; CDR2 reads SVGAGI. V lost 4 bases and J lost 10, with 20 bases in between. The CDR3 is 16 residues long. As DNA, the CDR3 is TGTGCCAGCAGTTTGAATGGAGTGCACAGCTCCTCACCCCTCCACTTT. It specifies CASSLNGVHSSSPLHF.

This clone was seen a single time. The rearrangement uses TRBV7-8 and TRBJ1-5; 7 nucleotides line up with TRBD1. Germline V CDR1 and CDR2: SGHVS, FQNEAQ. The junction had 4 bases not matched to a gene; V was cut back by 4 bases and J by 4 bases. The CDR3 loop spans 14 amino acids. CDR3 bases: TGTGCCAGCAGCTCTGGACAGGATAATCAGCCCCAGCATTTT. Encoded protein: CASSSGQDNQPQHF.

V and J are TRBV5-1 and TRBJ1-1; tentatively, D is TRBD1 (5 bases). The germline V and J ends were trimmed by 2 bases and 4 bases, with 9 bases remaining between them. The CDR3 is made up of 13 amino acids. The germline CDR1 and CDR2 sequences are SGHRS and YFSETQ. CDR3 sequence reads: CASSFGGATEAFF. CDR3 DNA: TGCGCCAGCAGCTTTGGTGGGGCCACTGAAGCTTTCTTT.

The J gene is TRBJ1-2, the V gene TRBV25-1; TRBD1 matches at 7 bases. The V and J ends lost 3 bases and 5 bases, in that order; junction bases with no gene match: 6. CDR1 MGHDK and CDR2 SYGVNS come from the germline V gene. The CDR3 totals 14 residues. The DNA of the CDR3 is TGTGCCAGCAGTGAGGGGGGACAGCTTTATGGCTACACCTTC. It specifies CASSEGGQLYGYTF.

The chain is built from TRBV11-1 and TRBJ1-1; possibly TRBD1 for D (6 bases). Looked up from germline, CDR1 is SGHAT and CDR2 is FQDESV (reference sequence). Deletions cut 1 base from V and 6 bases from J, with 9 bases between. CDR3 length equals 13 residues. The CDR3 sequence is CASSLGTASEAFF. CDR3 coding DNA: TGTGCCAGCAGCTTAGGGACAGCCTCTGAAGCTTTCTTT.

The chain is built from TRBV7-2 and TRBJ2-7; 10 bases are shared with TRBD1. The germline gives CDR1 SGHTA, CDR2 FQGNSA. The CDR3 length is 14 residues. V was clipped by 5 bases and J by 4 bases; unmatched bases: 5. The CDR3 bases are TGTGCCAGCAGCCCGGGACAGGGGCCTTACGAGCAGTACTTC. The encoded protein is CASSPGQGPYEQYF.

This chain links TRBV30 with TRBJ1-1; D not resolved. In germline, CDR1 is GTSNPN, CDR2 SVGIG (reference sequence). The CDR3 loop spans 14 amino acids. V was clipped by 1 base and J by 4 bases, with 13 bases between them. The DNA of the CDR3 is TGTGCCTGGAGTGAGCGGGGATCCCCCACTGAAGCTTTCTTT. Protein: CAWSERGSPTEAFF.

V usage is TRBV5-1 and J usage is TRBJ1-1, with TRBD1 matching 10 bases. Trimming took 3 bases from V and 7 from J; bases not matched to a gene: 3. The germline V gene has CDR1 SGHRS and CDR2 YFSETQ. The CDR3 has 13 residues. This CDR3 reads CASSWTGGVEAFF. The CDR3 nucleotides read TGCGCCAGCAGCTGGACAGGGGGGGTTGAAGCTTTCTTT.

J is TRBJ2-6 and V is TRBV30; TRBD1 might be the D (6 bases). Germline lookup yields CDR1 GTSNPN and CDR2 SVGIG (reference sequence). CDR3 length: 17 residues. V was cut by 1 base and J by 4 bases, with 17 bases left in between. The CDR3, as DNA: TGTGCCTGGAGTGGAACAGGGAATCCCTCCGGGGCCAACGTCCTGACTTTC. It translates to CAWSGTGNPSGANVLTF.

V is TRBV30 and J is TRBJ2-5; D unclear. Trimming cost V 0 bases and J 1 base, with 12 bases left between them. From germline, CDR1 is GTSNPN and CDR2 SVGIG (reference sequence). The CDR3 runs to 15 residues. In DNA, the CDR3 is TGTGCCTGGAGTGTACTTGACCAGCTCCAAGAGACCCAGTACTTC. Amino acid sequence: CAWSVLDQLQETQYF. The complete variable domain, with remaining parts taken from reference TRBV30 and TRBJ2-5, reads SQTIHQWPATLVQPVGSPLSLECTVEGTSNPNLYWYRQAAGRGLQLLFYSVGIGQISSEVPQNLSASRPQDRQFILSSKKLLLSDSGFYLCAWSVLDQLQETQYFGPGTRLLVL.